This T cell receptor (beta chain) is from a study of T cell changes during pregnancy in multiple sclerosis. Using immunoSEQ multiplex PCR, the repertoire was profiled, and TCRdb retains in-frame clones only, with some absent. Of roughly 56,000 clones listed, approximately 88% were seen once; the top ten hold roughly 1.7%. The V gene lost 7 bases and the J gene lost 5 bases, with 15 bases spanning the gap. CDR1 is LNHNV, CDR2 YYDKDF, per germline (reference sequence). The CDR3 length is 14 residues. Sequenced here: peripheral blood, sampled in the first trimester of pregnancy. The clonotype originates from a female donor with multiple sclerosis, enrolled in a pregnancy study. The chain uses TRBV15 and TRBJ1-5; no clear D gene. The CDR3 DNA sequence: TGTGCCACCAAAGGCGGGTCCGGTCATCAGCCCCAGCATTTT. Protein product: CATKGGSGHQPQHF.